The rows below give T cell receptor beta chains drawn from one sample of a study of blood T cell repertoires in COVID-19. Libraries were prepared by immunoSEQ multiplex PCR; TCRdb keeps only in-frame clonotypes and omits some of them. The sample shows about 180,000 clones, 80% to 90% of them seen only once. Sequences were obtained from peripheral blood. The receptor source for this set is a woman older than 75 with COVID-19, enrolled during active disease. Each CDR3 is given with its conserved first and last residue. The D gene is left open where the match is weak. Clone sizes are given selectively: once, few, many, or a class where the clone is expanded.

cdr3_aa: CASTRGTTDTQYF
cdr3_nt: TGTGCCTCCACCCGTGGCACCACAGATACGCAGTATTTT
clone_size: once
cdr3_length: 13
v_call: TRBV2
d_call: NA
j_call: TRBJ2-3

cdr3_aa: CASRASGRPGELFF
cdr3_nt: TGTGCCAGCAGGGCTAGCGGGAGACCCGGGGAGCTGTTTTTT
clone_size: NA
cdr3_length: 14
v_call: TRBV28
d_call: TRBD2
j_call: TRBJ2-2

cdr3_aa: CASSQGGGVNIQYF
cdr3_nt: TGTGCCAGCAGCCAGGGCGGGGGGGTTAACATTCAGTACTTC
clone_size: NA
cdr3_length: 14
v_call: TRBV14
d_call: TRBD2
j_call: TRBJ2-4

cdr3_aa: CASSRTSGRLQETQYF
cdr3_nt: TGTGCCAGCTCACGGACTAGCGGACGACTTCAAGAGACCCAGTACTTC
clone_size: NA
cdr3_length: 16
v_call: TRBV18
d_call: TRBD2
j_call: TRBJ2-5

cdr3_aa: CASSLVAGGSFYEQYF
cdr3_nt: TGTGCCAGCAGCTTAGTTGCAGGGGGCAGCTTCTACGAGCAGTACTTC
clone_size: NA
cdr3_length: 16
v_call: TRBV7-2
d_call: TRBD1
j_call: TRBJ2-7

cdr3_aa: CASSPGGWDEQYF
cdr3_nt: TGCGCCAGCAGCCCAGGTGGGTGGGACGAGCAGTACTTC
clone_size: NA
cdr3_length: 13
v_call: TRBV5-1
d_call: NA
j_call: TRBJ2-7

cdr3_aa: CASSHTSTNTEAFF
cdr3_nt: TGTGCCAGCAGCCACACCTCAACGAACACTGAAGCTTTCTTT
clone_size: NA
cdr3_length: 14
v_call: TRBV6-2/TRBV6-3
d_call: NA
j_call: TRBJ1-1

cdr3_aa: CASSLGTGGSHYGYTF
cdr3_nt: TGCGCCAGCAGCTTGGGGACAGGGGGCTCTCACTATGGCTACACCTTC
clone_size: NA
cdr3_length: 16
v_call: TRBV5-1
d_call: TRBD1
j_call: TRBJ1-2

cdr3_aa: CASSLGTGGKNIQYF
cdr3_nt: TGTGCCAGCAGTTTAGGGACAGGGGGGAAAAACATTCAGTACTTC
clone_size: NA
cdr3_length: 15
v_call: TRBV27
d_call: TRBD1
j_call: TRBJ2-4

cdr3_aa: CASSDRETRTDTQYF
cdr3_nt: TGTGCCAGCAGTGATCGGGAGACCCGCACAGATACGCAGTATTTT
clone_size: NA
cdr3_length: 15
v_call: TRBV6-1
d_call: NA
j_call: TRBJ2-3

cdr3_aa: CAISESRDRSEKLFF
cdr3_nt: TGTGCCATCAGTGAGTCCCGGGACAGGAGTGAAAAACTGTTTTTT
clone_size: once
cdr3_length: 15
v_call: TRBV10-3
d_call: TRBD1
j_call: TRBJ1-4

cdr3_aa: CASRLRGTSGDTGELFF
cdr3_nt: TGTGCCAGCAGGTTGCGGGGAACTAGCGGTGACACCGGGGAGCTGTTTTTT
clone_size: NA
cdr3_length: 17
v_call: TRBV27
d_call: TRBD2
j_call: TRBJ2-2

cdr3_aa: CASSLARDTDTQYF
cdr3_nt: TGTGCCAGCAGCTTAGCACGGGACACAGATACGCAGTATTTT
clone_size: few
cdr3_length: 14
v_call: TRBV7-2
d_call: NA
j_call: TRBJ2-3

cdr3_aa: CASRLGLGRATNEKLFF
cdr3_nt: TGTGCCAGCCGGCTTGGCCTGGGGCGTGCAACTAATGAAAAACTGTTTTTT
clone_size: NA
cdr3_length: 17
v_call: TRBV28
d_call: NA
j_call: TRBJ1-4

cdr3_aa: CASSLGVWEGRETQYF
cdr3_nt: TGCGCCAGCAGCTTGGGAGTGTGGGAGGGCCGGGAGACCCAGTACTTC
clone_size: NA
cdr3_length: 16
v_call: TRBV5-1
d_call: TRBD2
j_call: TRBJ2-5

cdr3_aa: CASWTGVYNSPLHF
cdr3_nt: TGTGCCAGCTGGACAGGGGTTTATAATTCACCCCTCCACTTT
clone_size: few
cdr3_length: 14
v_call: TRBV14
d_call: TRBD1
j_call: TRBJ1-6